The 28 T cell receptor beta chains given below trace back to one sample, sequenced in a study of CD8+CD57+ T cells in acquired aplastic anemia. TCR beta VDJ and CDR3 profiling used genomic DNA as template. TCRdb reanalysed the reads using MiXCR and keeps one entry per CDR3 protein. The table records about 470,000 distinct CDR3 sequences, 25% to 40% of them present only once. CD8+CD57+ cell expansion, shown by flow cytometry, had occurred in the patients selected for sequencing. Sequences were obtained from sorted CD4+, CD8+, or CD8+CD57+ T cells (not recorded which) from PBMCs. All receptors come from a human donor with aplastic anemia.

This clonotype was found many times. The gene calls are TRBV25-1 and TRBJ1-2; 10 bases are shared with TRBD1. The germline V gene has CDR1 MGHDK and CDR2 SYGVNS. This CDR3 is built from 13 residues. V lost 7 bases to trimming and J lost 8 bases; unmatched junction nucleotides: 7. The CDR3 region has the DNA TGTGCCAGCACGACAGGGGGCGCGGAGGGCTACACCTTC. Translating it yields CASTTGGAEGYTF.

This clonotype came up a few times. This chain links TRBV12-3 or TRBV12-4 with TRBJ1-2; the match to TRBD1 covers 9 bases. This CDR3 spans 14 amino acids. V lost 6 bases and J lost 6; bases outside the gene matches: 8. CDR3 amino acids: CASSEQGARDGYTF. DNA of the CDR3: TGTGCCAGCAGCGAACAGGGGGCGCGGGATGGCTACACCTTC.

This chain uses TRBV20-1 with TRBJ1-1, with D possibly matching TRBD1 (6 bases). The CDR3 length is 14 residues. CDR1 is DFQATT, CDR2 SNEGSKA, per germline (reference sequence). V lost 1 base and J 1 base, leaving 10 bases between the germline ends. CDR3 sequence: CSARAGHSNTEAFF. CDR3 in DNA: TGCAGTGCTAGAGCGGGACACTCGAACACTGAAGCTTTCTTT.

CDR3 in amino acids: CASGPQGPFEQYF. Here the CDR3 DNA reads TGTGCCAGCGGCCCGCAGGGCCCTTTTGAGCAGTACTTC. The chain links TRBV10-3 to TRBJ2-7; D might be TRBD1 (5 bases). There are 13 residues in the CDR3. Per the germline V gene, CDR1 is ENHRY and CDR2 is SYGVKD. Trimming shortened V by 10 bases and J by 7 bases, and 20 bases separated the two germline ends.

Regarding this clonotype: The CDR3 carries no conserved terminal phenylalanine or tryptophan, so it likely arises from a read error. This chain joins TRBV14 and TRBJ2-1, with TRBD2 identical over 9 bases. The CDR3 extends over 18 amino acids. Germline assignment: CDR1 SGHDN and CDR2 FVKESK. The V and J ends lost 3 bases and 7 bases, in that order; junction bases with no gene match: 16. In DNA, the CDR3 is TGTGCCAGCAGCCAGAATCTTTCGCGGACTAGCGTTCGTAATGAGCAGTTCCTC. Translating it yields CASSQNLSRTSVRNEQFL.

The chain employs TRBV2 and TRBJ2-7, with 7 bases fitting TRBD2. Losses at the gene ends were 3 bases for V and 6 bases for J; bases not matched to a gene: 5. The CDR3 contains 13 residues. Germline lookup yields CDR1 SNHLY and CDR2 FYNNEI. The CDR3 sequence is CASSETTSREQYF. In nucleotides, the CDR3 is TGTGCCAGCAGTGAGACGACTAGCCGCGAGCAGTACTTC.

This clonotype was seen at least ten times. This chain connects TRBV25-1 to TRBJ1-6; D might be TRBD1 (6 bases). CDR3 length equals 15 residues. V dropped 5 bases and J dropped 7 bases, with 15 bases sitting between them. From germline, CDR1 is MGHDK and CDR2 SYGVNS. The CDR3 DNA reads as TGTGCCAGCAGTAAAAGTCAGGGGCCGAATTCACCCCTCCACTTT. It is translated as CASSKSQGPNSPLHF.

In its sample, this clonotype was seen many times. The chain combines TRBV12-3 or TRBV12-4 with TRBJ1-6, with D possibly TRBD1 on 5 matching bases. The CDR3 loop spans 15 amino acids. Between the trimmed V and J ends, which lost 6 bases and 14 bases, there was a span of 23 bases. CDR3 loop: CASSRDSGPAGTLHF. Written as DNA, the CDR3 is TGTGCCAGCAGCCGAGACTCTGGGCCAGCAGGGACCCTCCACTTT.

V usage is TRBV7-9 and J usage is TRBJ1-6; TRBD1 aligns across 10 bases. The CDR3 consists of 13 residues. J gave up 10 bases and V 8 bases, and 5 bases lay outside the gene matches. Germline loops: CDR1 SEHNR, CDR2 FQNEAQ (reference sequence). This CDR3 reads CASRQGQGSPLHF. The DNA of the CDR3 is TGTGCCAGCCGCCAGGGACAGGGGTCACCCCTCCACTTT.

This clonotype was counted at least ten times. This chain connects TRBV29-1 to TRBJ2-3; D is possibly TRBD1 or TRBD2 (5 bases each). The length of the CDR3 is 12 residues. The V gene's germline CDR1 is SQVTM and CDR2 ANQGSEA. In DNA form, the CDR3 reads TGCAGTATCGAGGGGTACACAGATACGCAGTATTTT. Its translation is CSIEGYTDTQYF.

There are many counts of this clonotype. The chain recombines TRBV2 with TRBJ1-1; D may be TRBD1 (5 bases). This CDR3 is 14 amino acids long. Looked up from germline, CDR1 is SNHLY and CDR2 is FYNNEI. V was trimmed by 8 bases and J by 4 bases, leaving 17 bases between them. The CDR3 DNA is TGTGCCAGCTTGAAGGGAATAGGGGTCACTGAAGCTTTCTTT. Translated: CASLKGIGVTEAFF.

This clonotype was found many times. The chain recombines TRBV20-1 with TRBJ2-7, with D perhaps TRBD1 (5 bases). Germline V CDR1 and CDR2: DFQATT, SNEGSKA (reference sequence). Trimming removed 6 bases from V and 2 bases from J, with 11 bases in between. This CDR3 is built from 12 residues. The CDR3 DNA follows: TGCAGTGCCCCGTCAGGGACCTACGAGCAGTACTTC. Its protein is CSAPSGTYEQYF.

This clonotype was seen a handful of times. The J gene is TRBJ2-3, the V gene TRBV20-1; a weak D match, TRBD1 (5 bases). CDR3 size: 13 residues. Germline V CDR1 and CDR2: DFQATT, SNEGSKA (reference sequence). The V end was cut by 6 bases, the J end by 2 bases, with 12 bases between. As DNA, the CDR3 is TGCAGTGCAGGACACCCTTCCACAGATACGCAGTATTTT. It codes for CSAGHPSTDTQYF.

This clonotype was counted only a few times. A read error may account for a junction end that differs from germline. The genes are TRBV7-9 and TRBJ1-5; D unclear. The V gene's germline CDR1 is SEHNR and CDR2 FQNEAQ (reference sequence). CDR3 length equals 8 residues. The CDR3 DNA follows: TGTGCCAGCAGCCCCACCAGATTT. Encoded protein: CASSPTRF. Filled out from reference TRBV7-9 and TRBJ1-5, the complete variable domain reads DTGVSQNPRHKITKRGQNVTFRCDPISEHNRLYWYRQTLGQGPEFLTYFQNEAQLEKSRLLSDRFSAERPKGSFSTLEIQRTEQGDSAMYLCASSPTRFGDGTRLSIL.

This clonotype has a handful of counts. V is TRBV6-2 or TRBV6-3 and J is TRBJ2-1; D not certain. Trimming pared 2 bases from V and 4 bases from J, leaving 15 bases between. This CDR3 is built from 16 residues. The germline V gene has CDR1 MNHEY and CDR2 SVGEGT. The CDR3 sequence is CASSYGGRPKYNEQFF. CDR3 DNA sequence: TGTGCCAGCAGTTACGGCGGCAGGCCAAAGTACAATGAGCAGTTCTTC.

J is TRBJ2-7 and V is TRBV2; 8 nucleotides line up with TRBD2. Germline V gene lookup returns CDR1 SNHLY and CDR2 FYNNEI. This CDR3 has 13 amino acids. The V segment lost 7 bases and the J segment 7 bases; nucleotides outside the gene matches: 9. The CDR3 is CASTTGGLREQYF. In DNA, the CDR3 is TGTGCCAGCACTACGGGAGGGTTGAGAGAGCAGTACTTC.

This clonotype showed up many times. The V and J genes are TRBV7-2 and TRBJ2-7, with D uncertain. There are 13 residues in the CDR3. V was shortened by 7 bases and J by 2 bases, with 12 bases between the two germline ends. Germline V lookup: CDR1 SGHTA, CDR2 FQGNSA. The CDR3 bases are TGTGCCAGCATTGGGCCAGGAGCCTACGAGCAGTACTTC. It codes for CASIGPGAYEQYF.

The gene calls are TRBV2 and TRBJ1-6, with D unclear. V lost 6 bases and J lost 9, with 15 bases in between. Germline values: CDR1 SNHLY, CDR2 FYNNEI. The CDR3 is 14 residues long. The CDR3 DNA follows: TGTGCCAGCAGAGCTGAATCGGACCCTTCACCCCTCCACTTT. Translated: CASRAESDPSPLHF.

A few counts support this clonotype. This chain joins TRBV2 and TRBJ1-2; unclear D gene. Germline V CDR1 and CDR2: SNHLY, FYNNEI. The CDR3 extends over 12 amino acids. Trimming shortened V by 4 bases and J by 6 bases, and 9 bases separated the two germline ends. DNA of the CDR3: TGTGCCAGCAGTGTTGAAGGGAATGGCTACACCTTC. It encodes CASSVEGNGYTF.

In this sample, this clonotype turned up a few times. The V call is TRBV19, the J call TRBJ2-1; TRBD2 matches 8 bases. CDR3 length equals 15 residues. The V gene end was trimmed by 3 bases and the J gene end by 4 bases; junction bases not matched to a gene: 5. Germline CDR1 and CDR2: LNHDA and SQIVND (reference sequence). The CDR3 loop is CASSMLAGTYNEQFF. DNA of the CDR3: TGTGCCAGTAGTATGTTAGCGGGGACGTACAATGAGCAGTTCTTC. The variable domain in full, completed from reference TRBV19 and TRBJ2-1, reads DGGITQSPKYLFRKEGQNVTLSCEQNLNHDAMYWYRQDPGQGLRLIYYSQIVNDFQKGDIAEGYSVSREKKESFPLTVTSAQKNPTAFYLCASSMLAGTYNEQFFGPGTRLTVL.

In its sample, this clonotype was seen many times. The chain combines TRBV9 with TRBJ2-1, with no clear D. The CDR3 spans 14 residues. Germline V gene sequence: CDR1 SGDLS, CDR2 YYNGEE. V was clipped by 3 bases and J by 4 bases, with 11 bases between them. In DNA, the CDR3 is TGTGCCAGCAGCGCCGGCGGACCGTACAATGAGCAGTTCTTC. This sequence encodes CASSAGGPYNEQFF.

Remarks on this clonotype: A much larger clone lies a single base off, so this may be a read error. Without the conserved terminal phenylalanine or tryptophan, this CDR3 likely stems from a read error. The chain employs TRBV19 and TRBJ2-5, with 9 bases matching TRBD1. Germline loops: CDR1 LNHDA, CDR2 SQIVND (reference sequence). V shed 5 bases, J shed 5 bases, and the junction held 9 bases outside the gene matches. This CDR3 has 15 amino acids. CDR3 in DNA: TGTGCCAGTAGTGCTCCGACAGGGGGTGTTGAGACCCAGTACCTC. Translation: CASSAPTGGVETQYL.

This clonotype was detected only a few times. This chain joins TRBV12-3 or TRBV12-4 and TRBJ2-7; the match to TRBD1 covers 10 bases. The J segment lost 0 bases and the V segment lost 6 bases, leaving 5 bases of the junction unmatched. This CDR3 has 15 amino acids. The CDR3 bases are TGTGCCAGCAGAGCCGGGACAGGGGACTCCTACGAGCAGTACTTC. Its protein is CASRAGTGDSYEQYF.

This clonotype was seen at least ten times. This chain joins TRBV7-2 and TRBJ1-1; 8 nucleotides match TRBD1. The CDR3 runs to 13 residues. V shed 5 bases and J 10 bases; nucleotides not matched to a gene: 9. CDR1 SGHTA and CDR2 FQGNSA come from the germline V gene. The chain's CDR3 is CASSPKDRVRAFF. In DNA form, the CDR3 reads TGTGCCAGCAGCCCTAAGGACAGGGTGAGAGCTTTCTTT.

This rearrangement joins TRBV20-1 to TRBJ1-1; TRBD1 is a possible D gene (5 bases). The CDR3 totals 15 residues. Trimming left V 0 bases short and J 3 bases short, with 14 bases between. Germline-derived CDR1 and CDR2 are DFQATT and SNEGSKA (reference sequence). The CDR3 protein is CSARDLRQWDTEAFF. CDR3 sequence (DNA): TGCAGTGCTAGAGATCTCCGACAGTGGGACACTGAAGCTTTCTTT.

This clonotype was seen repeatedly, ten times or more. The chain couples TRBV7-6 to TRBJ2-7; possibly TRBD1 for D (6 bases). Germline values: CDR1 SGHVS, CDR2 FNYEAQ. The CDR3 is made up of 13 amino acids. V was trimmed by 5 bases and J by 3 bases, leaving 11 bases between them. The CDR3 loop reads CASSTTGNYEQYF. The CDR3 coding sequence is TGTGCCAGCAGCACTACAGGGAACTACGAGCAGTACTTC.

J is TRBJ1-6 and V is TRBV10-3, with no clear D. The CDR3 is 14 amino acids. The V gene's germline CDR1 is ENHRY and CDR2 SYGVKD. V shed 6 bases and J shed 3 bases, with 9 bases lying between them. CDR3 DNA: TGTGCCATCAGGGCGGGGAACTATAATTCACCCCTCCACTTT. This sequence encodes CAIRAGNYNSPLHF.

In regard to this clonotype: The junction shows a germline mismatch at one end, possibly a read error. The V gene is TRBV7-2, the J gene TRBJ2-5; possible D gene TRBD1, 5 bases. Germline V CDR1 and CDR2: SGHTA, FQGNSA. The CDR3 length is 15 residues. In nucleotides, the CDR3 is TGTGCCAGCAGCTTGACAGCTGTCCCAAGAGAGGCCCAGTACTTC. It specifies CASSLTAVPREAQYF.